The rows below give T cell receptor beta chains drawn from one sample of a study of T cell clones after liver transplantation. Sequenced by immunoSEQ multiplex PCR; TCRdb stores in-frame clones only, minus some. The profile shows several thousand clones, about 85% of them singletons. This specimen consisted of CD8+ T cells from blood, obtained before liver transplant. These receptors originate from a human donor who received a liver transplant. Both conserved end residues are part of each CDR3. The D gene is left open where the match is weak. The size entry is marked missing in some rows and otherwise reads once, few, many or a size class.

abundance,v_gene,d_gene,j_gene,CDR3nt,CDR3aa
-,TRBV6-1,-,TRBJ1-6,TGTGCCAGCAGTGAAGCCGGGTGGGGCAGGAACTATAATTCACCCCTCCACTTT,CASSEAGWGRNYNSPLHF
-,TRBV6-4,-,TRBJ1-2,TGTGCCAGCAGTGACCCGATGGGCTACACCTTC,CASSDPMGYTF
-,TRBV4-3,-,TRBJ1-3,TGCGCCAGCAGCCAAGATTCGTCAGGGACTGGAAACACCATATATTTT,CASSQDSSGTGNTIYF
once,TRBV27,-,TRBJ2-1,TGTGCCAGCAGTTTATCCGCAGGGTACAATGAGCAGTTCTTC,CASSLSAGYNEQFF
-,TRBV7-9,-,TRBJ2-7,TGTGCCAGCAGCTTACCCCGACTCCACGAGCAGTACTTC,CASSLPRLHEQYF
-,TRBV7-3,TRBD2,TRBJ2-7,TGTGCCAGCAGCGAGTCGGGAGGTGACGAGCAGTACTTC,CASSESGGDEQYF
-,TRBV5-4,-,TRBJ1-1,TGTGCCAGCAGCCCGGTTTTGGGCACTGAAGCTTTCTTT,CASSPVLGTEAFF
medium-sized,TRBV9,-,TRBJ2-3,TGTGCCAGCAGCCCGACCCGTGGGTGGGATACGCAGTATTTT,CASSPTRGWDTQYF
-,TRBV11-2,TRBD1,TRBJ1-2,TGTGCCAGCAGCTTAGTTCCCGGACAGGGGCCGTACTACACCTTC,CASSLVPGQGPYYTF
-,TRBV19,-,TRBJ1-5,TGTGCCAGTAGTTTCGGCGTGGGCAATCAGCCCCAGCATTTT,CASSFGVGNQPQHF
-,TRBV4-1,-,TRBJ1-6,TGCGCCAGCAGCCAACAAAGCTCACAAGTCTCCTATAATTCACCCCTCCACTTT,CASSQQSSQVSYNSPLHF
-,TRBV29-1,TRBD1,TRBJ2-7,TGCAGCGTCCCAAAGACAGGGTCCCCCTACGAGCAGTACTTC,CSVPKTGSPYEQYF
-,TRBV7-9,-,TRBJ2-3,TGTGCCAGCAGCTTAGTGGTAGTCACAGATACGCAGTATTTT,CASSLVVVTDTQYF
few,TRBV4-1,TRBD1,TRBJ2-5,TGCGCCAGCAGCCAAGGTTGGGGACAGGGTGAGACCCAGTACTTC,CASSQGWGQGETQYF
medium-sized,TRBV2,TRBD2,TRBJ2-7,TGTGCCAGCAGTGAAATAGGGACTAGCGGGTCATACTACGAGCAGTACTTC,CASSEIGTSGSYYEQYF
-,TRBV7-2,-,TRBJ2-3,TGTGCCAGCAGCCACGGCTCTATGGGTACAGATACGCAGTATTTT,CASSHGSMGTDTQYF
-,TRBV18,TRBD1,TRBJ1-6,TGTGCCAGCTCACCAGGACAGGGCCCGCAACAGGGTTCACCCCTCCACTTT,CASSPGQGPQQGSPLHF
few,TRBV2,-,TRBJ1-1,TGTGCCAGCAGTGATCGGGTTGACACTGAAGCTTTCTTT,CASSDRVDTEAFF
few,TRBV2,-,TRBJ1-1,TGTGCCAGCGAAAAAGGGAAGAAGAACACTGAAGCTTTCTTT,CASEKGKKNTEAFF
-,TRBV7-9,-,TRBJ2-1,TGTGCCAGCAGCTTCATAGCACTCCCTGAGCAGTTCTTC,CASSFIALPEQFF
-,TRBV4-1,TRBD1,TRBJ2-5,TGCGCCAGCAGCCAAGACTGGGACAGGTTTTACTCAGAGACCCAGTACTTC,CASSQDWDRFYSETQYF
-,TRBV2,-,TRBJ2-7,TGTGCCAGCAGTGAAGCGGATCACAGAGAAAGCTCCTACGAGCAGTACTTC,CASSEADHRESSYEQYF
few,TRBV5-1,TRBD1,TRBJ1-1,TGCGCCAGCAGCTTGGAAGGGGGCCCCACTGAAGCTTTCTTT,CASSLEGGPTEAFF
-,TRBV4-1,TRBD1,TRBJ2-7,TGCGCCAGCAGCCAATCTACCAATTACCGGGACAGGACCTACGAGCAGTACTTC,CASSQSTNYRDRTYEQYF
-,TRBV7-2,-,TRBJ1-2,TGTGCCAGCAGCTTTTTGCAGGGCTTTGGCTACACCTTC,CASSFLQGFGYTF
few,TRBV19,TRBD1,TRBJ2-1,TGTGCCAGTAGTCGGGACAGCACCCCTAGGAATGAGCAGTTCTTC,CASSRDSTPRNEQFF
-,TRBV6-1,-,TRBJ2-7,TGTGCCAGCAGTGAATACGGCTACGGGCAGTACTTC,CASSEYGYGQYF
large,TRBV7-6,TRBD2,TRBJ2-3,TGTGCCAGCAGCCCTTCAGGACTAGCGGGAAGGACAGATACGCAGTATTTT,CASSPSGLAGRTDTQYF
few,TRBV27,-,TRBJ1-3,TGTGCCAGCAGTTCATCGGGCAGCTCTGGAAACACCATATATTTT,CASSSSGSSGNTIYF
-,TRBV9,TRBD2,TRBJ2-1,TGTGCCAGCAGCGCTACGTTACTAGCGATCCCGTCCAATGAGCAGTTCTTC,CASSATLLAIPSNEQFF
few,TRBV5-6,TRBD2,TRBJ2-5,TGTGCCAGCAGCTTGTTGCTAGCGGGGGGAAGGGTCCAAGAGACCCAGTACTTC,CASSLLLAGGRVQETQYF
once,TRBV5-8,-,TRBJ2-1,TGTGCCAGCAGCCCCTCTTTAGAAAGCGGTCGCCAGAGTGAGCAGTTCTTC,CASSPSLESGRQSEQFF
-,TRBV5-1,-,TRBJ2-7,TGCGCCAGCAGCTTGGCCAGTAGGGGGTACTCCTACGAGCAGTACTTC,CASSLASRGYSYEQYF
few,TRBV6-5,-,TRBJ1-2,TGTGCCAGCAGTGAGACACCATACGGCTACACCTTC,CASSETPYGYTF
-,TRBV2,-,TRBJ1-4,TGTGCCAGCCGCGAGGTGTCCGAAAAACTGTTTTTT,CASREVSEKLFF
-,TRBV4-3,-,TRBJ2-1,TGCGCCAGCAGCCAAGGCGACGTCGGGACGTGGGGTAATGAGCAGTTCTTC,CASSQGDVGTWGNEQFF
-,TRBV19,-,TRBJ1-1,TGTGCCAGTATAGGGGGGTTCCCTGAAGCTTTCTTT,CASIGGFPEAFF
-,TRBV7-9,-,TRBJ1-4,TGTGCCAGCAGCTGGGACGGAACTAATGAAAAACTGTTTTTT,CASSWDGTNEKLFF
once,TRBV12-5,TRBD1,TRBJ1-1,TGTGCTAGTGACCAGCCCAGGACAGGGGGGATGAACACTGAAGCTTTCTTT,CASDQPRTGGMNTEAFF
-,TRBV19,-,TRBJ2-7,TGTGCCAGTAGTATGCGAGGTGGGTACATCTACGAGCAGTACTTC,CASSMRGGYIYEQYF